The 22 T cell receptor beta chains in this list originate from one sample, sequenced in a study of cytotoxic CD8 clonotypes in ibrutinib-treated CLL. Profiled with immunoSEQ multiplex PCR; TCRdb holds only in-frame clones, not every one. The table records 190,000 or so clones, around 70% of them present only once. The source material was PBMCs, sampled after 24 months of ibrutinib treatment. These TCRs come from a human donor with chronic lymphocytic leukemia.

The rearrangement links TRBV19 to TRBJ2-5; 7 bases align to TRBD2. Germline CDR1 reads LNHDA; CDR2 reads SQIVND (reference sequence). This CDR3 comprises 12 residues. V trimming: 6 bases; J trimming: 3 bases; junction bases outside the gene matches: 1. The CDR3 bases are TGTGCCAGTAGCCGGGGGGAAGAGACCCAGTACTTC. Its translation: CASSRGEETQYF. Full variable domain (outside the CDR3, taken from reference TRBV19 and TRBJ2-5): DGGITQSPKYLFRKEGQNVTLSCEQNLNHDAMYWYRQDPGQGLRLIYYSQIVNDFQKGDIAEGYSVSREKKESFPLTVTSAQKNPTAFYLCASSRGEETQYFGPGTRLLVL.

This chain links TRBV25-1 with TRBJ2-1; D gene unclear. Germline V lookup: CDR1 MGHDK, CDR2 SYGVNS. Between the trimmed V and J ends, which lost 1 base and 7 bases, there was a span of 8 bases. CDR3 length equals 13 residues. Written as DNA, the CDR3 is TGTGCCAGCAGTGAATTTGGGAATAATGAGCAGTTCTTC. As protein: CASSEFGNNEQFF.

This clone appeared a single time. The V gene is TRBV4-1, the J gene TRBJ2-5; 12 positions match TRBD2. The V gene end was trimmed by 8 bases and the J gene end by 5 bases; junction bases not matched to a gene: 12. The CDR3 has 16 residues. Looked up from germline, CDR1 is MGHRA and CDR2 is YSYEKL. The DNA of the CDR3 is TGCGCCAGCGGCCCAAAACTAGCGGGAGGCGGCGAGACCCAGTACTTC. Encoded protein: CASGPKLAGGGETQYF.

This chain uses TRBV5-4 with TRBJ2-3; the D is unclear. CDR3 length: 13 residues. V lost 1 base and J 6 bases, leaving 9 bases between the germline ends. Per germline, CDR1 SGHNT and CDR2 YYREEE (reference sequence). The CDR3 sequence is CASSLSTHDTQYF. The CDR3 region has the DNA TGTGCCAGCAGCTTGTCGACTCATGATACGCAGTATTTT. The entire variable domain, with the rest obtained from reference TRBV5-4 and TRBJ2-3, is as follows: ETGVTQSPTHLIKTRGQQVTLRCSSQSGHNTVSWYQQALGQGPQFIFQYYREEENGRGNFPPRFSGLQFPNYSSELNVNALELDDSALYLCASSLSTHDTQYFGPGTRLTVL.

The chain recombines TRBV28 with TRBJ1-4; the match to TRBD1 covers 9 bases. Losses at the gene ends were 11 bases for V and 8 bases for J; bases not matched to a gene: 18. CDR1 and CDR2 (germline): MDHEN, SYDVKM. The length of the CDR3 is 16 residues. As DNA, the CDR3 is TGTGCCGCAGAATCGGGACAGGGCGGGAGTTGGGAAAAACTGTTTTTT. Translating gives CAAESGQGGSWEKLFF.

The chain is built from TRBV6-4 and TRBJ2-7; a weak D match, TRBD1 (5 bases). With 5 bases removed from V and 0 bases from J, the gap between germline ends came to 11 bases. Germline lookup yields CDR1 MRHNA and CDR2 SNTAGT. The CDR3 runs 14 residues. In DNA, the CDR3 is TGTGCCAGCAGTCGGCAGGGTGACTCCTACGAGCAGTACTTC. Amino acids: CASSRQGDSYEQYF.

DNA of the CDR3: TGTGCCAGCAGCTCCTCGAACACCGGGGAGCTGTTTTTT. It translates to CASSSSNTGELFF. V usage is TRBV7-2 and J usage is TRBJ2-2; D ambiguous. The V end lost 4 bases, the J end lost 0 bases, and 3 bases lay between the germline ends. The CDR3 runs 13 residues. Germline values: CDR1 SGHTA, CDR2 FQGNSA.

The chain has TRBV6-5 and TRBJ2-5, with TRBD1 identical over 10 bases. Germline-derived CDR1 and CDR2 are MNHEY and SVGAGI. J lost 5 bases, V lost 5 bases, and 5 bases had no gene match. This CDR3 has 14 amino acids. In nucleotides, the CDR3 is TGTGCCAGCAGTGGGGACAGGGGTGAGGAGACCCAGTACTTC. It specifies CASSGDRGEETQYF.

The chain employs TRBV7-2 and TRBJ2-5; D not certain. V gave up 5 bases and J gave up 2 bases, with 15 bases separating them. CDR3 length equals 15 residues. Germline V CDR1 and CDR2: SGHTA, FQGNSA. The CDR3 reads CASSTVGAFQETQYF. CDR3 in DNA: TGTGCCAGCAGCACCGTAGGAGCATTTCAAGAGACCCAGTACTTC.

This clone is labeled medium-sized. V usage is TRBV7-9 and J usage is TRBJ2-1; 9 bases match TRBD2. The CDR3 loop spans 17 amino acids. Germline CDR1 reads SEHNR; CDR2 reads FQNEAQ (reference sequence). Trimming removed 2 bases from V and 9 bases from J; junction bases left unmatched: 14. The CDR3 coding sequence is TGTGCCAGCAGCTTACACGATTTAGCGGGAGTTGGGAGTGAGCAGTTCTTC. Residues: CASSLHDLAGVGSEQFF.

The V call is TRBV30, the J call TRBJ2-1, with D hard to call. The CDR3 has 11 amino acids. V was trimmed by 3 bases and J by 7 bases, leaving 7 bases between them. Germline V gives CDR1 GTSNPN, CDR2 SVGIG (reference sequence). The chain's CDR3 is CAWSLRNEQFF. In nucleotides, the CDR3 is TGTGCCTGGAGCTTGAGGAATGAGCAGTTCTTC. Full variable domain (rest looked up from reference TRBV30 and TRBJ2-1): SQTIHQWPATLVQPVGSPLSLECTVEGTSNPNLYWYRQAAGRGLQLLFYSVGIGQISSEVPQNLSASRPQDRQFILSSKKLLLSDSGFYLCAWSLRNEQFFGPGTRLTVL.

This clone occurred a few times. This chain links TRBV19 with TRBJ2-1; 12 bases are shared with TRBD1. The CDR3 loop spans 15 amino acids. Germline assignment: CDR1 LNHDA and CDR2 SQIVND (reference sequence). Trimming cost V 3 bases and J 6 bases; bases outside gene matches: 3. The CDR3 sequence: CASSMGQGAFNEQFF. CDR3 nucleotides: TGTGCCAGTAGTATGGGACAGGGGGCGTTCAATGAGCAGTTCTTC.

The chain links TRBV10-3 to TRBJ1-4; the D is unclear. V was clipped by 0 bases and J by 6 bases, with 11 bases between them. This CDR3 spans 15 amino acids. Per the germline V gene, CDR1 is ENHRY and CDR2 is SYGVKD. The CDR3 sequence is CAISESTRADEKLFF. CDR3 bases: TGTGCCATCAGTGAGTCGACTCGGGCAGATGAAAAACTGTTTTTT.

The rearrangement joins TRBV5-1 to TRBJ2-1; 10 positions match TRBD2. Germline CDR1 and CDR2: SGHRS and YFSETQ. The CDR3 is 15 residues long. The V segment lost 7 bases and the J segment 7 bases; nucleotides outside the gene matches: 11. The CDR3 spells CASGPPSSGRNEQFF. The DNA for the CDR3 is TGCGCCAGCGGTCCCCCGTCTAGCGGGAGAAATGAGCAGTTCTTC.

In DNA form, the CDR3 reads TGTGCCAGTAGTACGCGGGACCACTCAACCTACGCAACTAATGAAAAACTGTTTTTT. It codes for CASSTRDHSTYATNEKLFF. The genes are TRBV19 and TRBJ1-4, with a weak D call TRBD1 (5 bases). The CDR3 has 19 amino acids. In germline, CDR1 is LNHDA, CDR2 SQIVND (reference sequence). The ends were cut back, 4 bases at V and 0 bases at J, with 21 bases in the middle.

The chain joins TRBV5-1 to TRBJ1-2; 12 bases align to TRBD1. V shed 3 bases and J 0 bases; nucleotides not matched to a gene: 6. There are 17 residues in the CDR3. The germline V gene encodes CDR1 SGHRS and CDR2 YFSETQ. DNA for the CDR3: TGCGCCAGCAGCTCGGGACAGGGGGCCTTAGCTAACTATGGCTACACCTTC. Translating gives CASSSGQGALANYGYTF.

The chain employs TRBV2 and TRBJ1-1; D uncertain. The CDR3 loop spans 14 amino acids. The V end was cut by 1 base, the J end by 1 base, with 7 bases between. Germline CDR1 is SNHLY and CDR2 is FYNNEI. CDR3 in DNA: TGTGCCAGCAGTGAAGGGGCACGGAACACTGAAGCTTTCTTT. It yields the protein CASSEGARNTEAFF. Together with reference TRBV2 and TRBJ1-1, the CDR3 gives the full variable domain: EPEVTQTPSHQVTQMGQEVILRCVPISNHLYFYWYRQILGQKVEFLVSFYNNEISEKSEIFDDQFSVERPDGSNFTLKIRSTKLEDSAMYFCASSEGARNTEAFFGQGTRLTVV.

This chain's CDR3 is CASSELAWEQFF. The DNA for the CDR3 is TGTGCCAGCAGTGAATTAGCTTGGGAGCAGTTCTTC. The V call is TRBV25-1, the J call TRBJ2-1; the D is unclear. The CDR3 has 12 residues. Germline CDR1 reads MGHDK; CDR2 reads SYGVNS. V gave up 1 base and J gave up 10 bases, with 8 bases separating them.

The chain employs TRBV5-5 and TRBJ1-2, with D perhaps TRBD1 (6 bases). In germline, CDR1 is SGHKS, CDR2 YYEKEE (reference sequence). The CDR3 consists of 16 residues. V lost 0 bases and J 0 bases, leaving 12 bases between the germline ends. The CDR3 loop reads CASSLGGTRANYGYTF. Here the CDR3 DNA reads TGTGCCAGCAGCTTGGGGGGGACAAGAGCTAACTATGGCTACACCTTC.

This chain connects TRBV5-8 to TRBJ2-1, with 9 nucleotides matching TRBD2. V was pared by 3 bases and J by 8 bases, with 9 bases of the junction left unmatched. This CDR3 spans 15 amino acids. The germline CDR1 and CDR2 sequences are SGHTS and YDEGEE. The CDR3 nucleotides are TGTGCCAGCAGCTCATTAGCGGGAGTGAATGATGAGCAGTTCTTC. Amino acid sequence: CASSSLAGVNDEQFF.

In its sample, this clone was seen once. The chain couples TRBV14 to TRBJ2-7; D is unresolved. Germline-derived CDR1 and CDR2 are SGHDN and FVKESK. This CDR3 contains 12 residues. With 4 bases removed from V and 4 bases from J, the gap between germline ends came to 8 bases. For the CDR3, the DNA is TGTGCCAGCAGCCTCGGAGTTTACGAGCAGTACTTC. Protein sequence: CASSLGVYEQYF.

This clone has more than one count but fewer than ten. The chain joins TRBV7-5 to TRBJ2-1; the DNA was not used to check the table's D call, TRBD2. TRBV7-5 is a pseudogene locus. The CDR3 is made up of 16 amino acids. Written as DNA, the CDR3 is TGTGTCAGAAGCTTTTGTGGCCTAGCGGGATGGCGGGAGCAGTTCTTC. It translates to CVRSFCGLAGWREQFF.